The following is a T cell receptor beta chain sequence with its context. Libraries were prepared by immunoSEQ multiplex PCR; TCRdb keeps only in-frame clonotypes and omits some of them. The sample gives 75,000 to 100,000 clones, 94% of which show up once; 0.38% is in the top ten. The sample belongs to a study of technical replicates of blood from several donors. Sequenced input: T cells isolated from PBMCs. This TCR was recovered from a human donor in good health.

This CDR3 reads CAREGTVYGYTF. The DNA for the CDR3 is TGTGCTAGGGAGGGGACAGTCTATGGCTACACCTTC. The chain links TRBV12-5 to TRBJ1-2; the match to TRBD1 covers 7 bases. The CDR3 extends over 12 amino acids. Germline V gives CDR1 LGHNT, CDR2 FRNRAP. Trimming removed 9 bases from V and 4 bases from J; junction bases left unmatched: 5.